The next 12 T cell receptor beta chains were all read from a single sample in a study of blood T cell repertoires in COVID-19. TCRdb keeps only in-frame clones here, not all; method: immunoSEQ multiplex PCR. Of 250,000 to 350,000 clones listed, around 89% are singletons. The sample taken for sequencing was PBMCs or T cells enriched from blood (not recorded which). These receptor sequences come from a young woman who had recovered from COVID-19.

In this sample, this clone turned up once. CDR3 residues: CASSEVAGNEQYF. DNA for the CDR3: TGTGCCAGCAGTGAAGTAGCAGGGAACGAGCAGTACTTC. This chain connects TRBV2 to TRBJ2-7; possible D gene TRBD1, 5 bases. CDR1 and CDR2 (germline): SNHLY, FYNNEI. The V end was cut by 1 base, the J end by 5 bases, with 9 bases between. The CDR3 covers 13 residues. The full variable domain, rest sourced from reference TRBV2 and TRBJ2-7, is EPEVTQTPSHQVTQMGQEVILRCVPISNHLYFYWYRQILGQKVEFLVSFYNNEISEKSEIFDDQFSVERPDGSNFTLKIRSTKLEDSAMYFCASSEVAGNEQYFGPGTRLTVT.

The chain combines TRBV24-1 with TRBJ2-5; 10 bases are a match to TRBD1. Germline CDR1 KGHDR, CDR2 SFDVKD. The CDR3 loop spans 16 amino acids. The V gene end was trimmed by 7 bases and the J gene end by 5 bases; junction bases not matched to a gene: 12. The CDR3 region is CATSTTGQGLRETQYF. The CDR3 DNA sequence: TGTGCCACCAGCACCACGGGACAGGGGCTACGCGAGACCCAGTACTTC.

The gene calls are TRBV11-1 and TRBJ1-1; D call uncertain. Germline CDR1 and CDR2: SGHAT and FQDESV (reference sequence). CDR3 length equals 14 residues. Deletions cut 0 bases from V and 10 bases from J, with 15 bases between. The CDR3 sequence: CASSLAQRPGRAFF. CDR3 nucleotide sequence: TGTGCCAGCAGCTTAGCCCAAAGACCCGGGAGAGCTTTCTTT.

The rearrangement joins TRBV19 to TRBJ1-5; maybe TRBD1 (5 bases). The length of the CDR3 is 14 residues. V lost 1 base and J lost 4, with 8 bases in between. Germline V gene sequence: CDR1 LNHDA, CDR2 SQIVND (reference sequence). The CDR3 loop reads CASSIGAGNQPQHF. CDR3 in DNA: TGTGCCAGTAGTATAGGAGCAGGGAATCAGCCCCAGCATTTT.

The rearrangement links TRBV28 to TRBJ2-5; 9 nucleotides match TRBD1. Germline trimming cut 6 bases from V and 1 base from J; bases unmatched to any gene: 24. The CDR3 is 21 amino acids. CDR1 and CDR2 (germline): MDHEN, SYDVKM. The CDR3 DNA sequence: TGTGCCAGCAGCAACATGGGTTTCCCGGGACAGGGAGTGAGGGTCCAAGAGACCCAGTACTTC. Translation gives CASSNMGFPGQGVRVQETQYF.

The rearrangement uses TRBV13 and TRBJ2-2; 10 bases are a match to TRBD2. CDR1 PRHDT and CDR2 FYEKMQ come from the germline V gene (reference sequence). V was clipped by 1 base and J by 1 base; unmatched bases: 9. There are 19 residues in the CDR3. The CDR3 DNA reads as TGTGCCAGCAGCTTAGAGGGATTCGGACTAGCGGAGAACACCGGGGAGCTGTTTTTT. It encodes CASSLEGFGLAENTGELFF.

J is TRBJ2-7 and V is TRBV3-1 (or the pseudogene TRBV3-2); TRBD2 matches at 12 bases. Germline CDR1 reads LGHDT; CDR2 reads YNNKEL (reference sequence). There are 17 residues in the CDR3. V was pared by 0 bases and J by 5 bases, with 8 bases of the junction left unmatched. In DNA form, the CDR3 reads TGTGCCAGCAGCCAAGATACGGGGACTAGCGGGTTCCACGAGCAGTACTTC. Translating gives CASSQDTGTSGFHEQYF.

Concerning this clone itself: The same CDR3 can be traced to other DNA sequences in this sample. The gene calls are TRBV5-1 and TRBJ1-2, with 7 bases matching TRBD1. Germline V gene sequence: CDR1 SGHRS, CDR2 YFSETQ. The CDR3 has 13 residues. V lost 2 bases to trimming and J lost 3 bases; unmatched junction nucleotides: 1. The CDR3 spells CASSLDRDYGYTF. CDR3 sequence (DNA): TGCGCCAGCAGCTTAGACAGGGACTATGGCTACACCTTC.

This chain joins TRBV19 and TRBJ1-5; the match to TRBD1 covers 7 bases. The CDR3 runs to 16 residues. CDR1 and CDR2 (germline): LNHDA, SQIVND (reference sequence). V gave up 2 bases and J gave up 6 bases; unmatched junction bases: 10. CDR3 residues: CASSIIRTGLFQPQHF. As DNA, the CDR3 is TGTGCCAGTAGTATAATCAGGACAGGTCTGTTTCAGCCCCAGCATTTT.

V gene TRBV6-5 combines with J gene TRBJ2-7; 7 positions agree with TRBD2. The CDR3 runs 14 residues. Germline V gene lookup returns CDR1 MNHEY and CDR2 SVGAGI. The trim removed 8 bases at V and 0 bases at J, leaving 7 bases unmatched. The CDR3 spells CASDGGGFSYEQYF. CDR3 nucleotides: TGTGCCAGCGATGGCGGGGGATTCTCCTACGAGCAGTACTTC.

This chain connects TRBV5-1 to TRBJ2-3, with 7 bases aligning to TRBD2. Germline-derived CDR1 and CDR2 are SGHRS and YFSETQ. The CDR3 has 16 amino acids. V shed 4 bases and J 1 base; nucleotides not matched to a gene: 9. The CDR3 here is CASSLDVAGGTDTQYF. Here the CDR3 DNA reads TGCGCCAGCAGCCTGGACGTGGCGGGGGGCACAGATACGCAGTATTTT.

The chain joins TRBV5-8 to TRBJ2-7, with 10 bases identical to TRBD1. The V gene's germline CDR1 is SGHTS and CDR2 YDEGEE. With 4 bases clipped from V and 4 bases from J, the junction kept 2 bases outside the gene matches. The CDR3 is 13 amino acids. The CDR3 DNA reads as TGTGCCAGCAGCAGGGACAGGGGTTACGAGCAGTACTTC. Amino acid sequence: CASSRDRGYEQYF.